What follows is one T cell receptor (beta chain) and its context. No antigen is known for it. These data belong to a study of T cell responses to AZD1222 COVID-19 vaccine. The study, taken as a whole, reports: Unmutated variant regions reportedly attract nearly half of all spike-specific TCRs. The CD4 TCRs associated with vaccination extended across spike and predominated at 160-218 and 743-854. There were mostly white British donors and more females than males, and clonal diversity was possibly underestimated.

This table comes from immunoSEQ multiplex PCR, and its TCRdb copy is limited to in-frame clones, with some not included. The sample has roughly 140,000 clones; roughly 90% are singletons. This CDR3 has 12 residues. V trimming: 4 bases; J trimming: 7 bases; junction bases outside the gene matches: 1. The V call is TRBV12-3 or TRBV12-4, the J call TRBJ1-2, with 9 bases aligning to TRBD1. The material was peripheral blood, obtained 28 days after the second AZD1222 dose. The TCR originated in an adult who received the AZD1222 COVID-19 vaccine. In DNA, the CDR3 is TGTGCCAGCAGTTGGACAGGGGTTGGCTACACCTTC. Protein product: CASSWTGVGYTF.